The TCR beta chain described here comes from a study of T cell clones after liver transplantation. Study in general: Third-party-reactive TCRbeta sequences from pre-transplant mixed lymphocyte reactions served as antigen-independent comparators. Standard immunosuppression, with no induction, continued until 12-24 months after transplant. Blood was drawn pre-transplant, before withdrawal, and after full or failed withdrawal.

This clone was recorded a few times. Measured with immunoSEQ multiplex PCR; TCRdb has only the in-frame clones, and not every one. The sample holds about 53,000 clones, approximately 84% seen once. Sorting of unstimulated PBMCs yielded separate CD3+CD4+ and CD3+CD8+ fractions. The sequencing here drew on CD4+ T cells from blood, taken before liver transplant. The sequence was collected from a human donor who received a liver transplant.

The CDR3 bases are TGTGCCAGCAGTCTTGGACAGGGGATTGAAAAACTGTTTTTT. Protein product: CASSLGQGIEKLFF. The chain is built from TRBV28 and TRBJ1-4; 9 bases line up with TRBD1. With V trimmed by 5 bases and J by 7 bases, 5 bases remained unmatched. The CDR3 consists of 14 residues. CDR1 and CDR2 from the germline V gene are MDHEN and SYDVKM. Full variable domain (rest looked up from reference TRBV28 and TRBJ1-4): DVKVTQSSRYLVKRTGEKVFLECVQDMDHENMFWYRQDPGLGLRLIYFSYDVKMKEKGDIPEGYSVSREKKERFSLILESASTNQTSMYLCASSLGQGIEKLFFGSGTQLSVL.